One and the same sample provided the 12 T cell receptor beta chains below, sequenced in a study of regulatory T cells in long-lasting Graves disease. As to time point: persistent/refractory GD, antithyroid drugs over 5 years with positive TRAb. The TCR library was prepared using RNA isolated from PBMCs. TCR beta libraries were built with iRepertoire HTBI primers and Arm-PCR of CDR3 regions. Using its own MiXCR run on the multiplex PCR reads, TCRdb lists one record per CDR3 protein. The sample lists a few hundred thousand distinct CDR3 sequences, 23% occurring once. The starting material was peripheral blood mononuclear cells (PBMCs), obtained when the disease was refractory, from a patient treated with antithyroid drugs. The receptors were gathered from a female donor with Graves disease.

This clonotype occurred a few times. CDR3 amino acids: CSARARTGPDTEAFF. Here the CDR3 DNA reads TGCAGTGCTAGAGCCCGGACAGGGCCGGACACTGAAGCTTTCTTT. V usage is TRBV20-1 and J usage is TRBJ1-1; 8 positions match TRBD1. Unmatched junction bases numbered 7, after V lost 1 base and J lost 3 bases. Germline-derived CDR1 and CDR2 are DFQATT and SNEGSKA (reference sequence). The CDR3 loop spans 15 amino acids.

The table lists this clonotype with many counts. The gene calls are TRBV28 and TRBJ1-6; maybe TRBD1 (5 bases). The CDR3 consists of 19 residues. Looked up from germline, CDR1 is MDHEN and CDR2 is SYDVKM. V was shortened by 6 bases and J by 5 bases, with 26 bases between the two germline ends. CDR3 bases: TGTGCCAGCAGCTCACCGCTACGGGGGTCTCAAACCAATAATTCACCCCTCCACTTT. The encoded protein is CASSSPLRGSQTNNSPLHF.

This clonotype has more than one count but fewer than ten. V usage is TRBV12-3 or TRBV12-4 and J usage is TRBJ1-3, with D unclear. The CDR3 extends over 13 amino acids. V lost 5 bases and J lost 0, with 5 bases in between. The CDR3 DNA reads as TGTGCCAGCAGTCTCATCTCTGGAAACACCATATATTTT. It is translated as CASSLISGNTIYF.

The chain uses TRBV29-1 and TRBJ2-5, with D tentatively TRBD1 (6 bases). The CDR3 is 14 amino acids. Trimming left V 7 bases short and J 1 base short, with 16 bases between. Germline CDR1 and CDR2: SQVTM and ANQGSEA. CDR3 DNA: TGCAGCGGGCGCAGGGGATGGGGCCAAGAGACCCAGTACTTC. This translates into CSGRRGWGQETQYF.

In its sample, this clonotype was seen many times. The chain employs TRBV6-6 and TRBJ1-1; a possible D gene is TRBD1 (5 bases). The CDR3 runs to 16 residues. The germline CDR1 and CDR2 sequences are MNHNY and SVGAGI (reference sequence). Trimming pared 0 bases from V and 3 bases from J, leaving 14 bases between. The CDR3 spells CASSYSAGGRDTEAFF. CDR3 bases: TGTGCCAGCAGTTACTCGGCGGGGGGAAGGGACACTGAAGCTTTCTTT.

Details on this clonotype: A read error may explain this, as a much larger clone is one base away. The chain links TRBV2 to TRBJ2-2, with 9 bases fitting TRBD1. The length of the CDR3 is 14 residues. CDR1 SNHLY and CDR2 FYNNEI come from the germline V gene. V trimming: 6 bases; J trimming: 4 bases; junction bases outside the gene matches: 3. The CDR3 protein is CASRSTGGTGELFF. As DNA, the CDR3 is TGTGCCAGCAGATCGACAGGGGGCACCGGGGAGCTGTTTTTT.

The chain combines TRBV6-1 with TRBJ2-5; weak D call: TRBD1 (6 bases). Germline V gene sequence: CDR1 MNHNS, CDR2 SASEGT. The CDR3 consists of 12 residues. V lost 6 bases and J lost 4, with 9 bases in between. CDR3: CASRRGGETQYF. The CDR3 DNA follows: TGTGCCAGCAGAAGAGGGGGAGAGACCCAGTACTTC.

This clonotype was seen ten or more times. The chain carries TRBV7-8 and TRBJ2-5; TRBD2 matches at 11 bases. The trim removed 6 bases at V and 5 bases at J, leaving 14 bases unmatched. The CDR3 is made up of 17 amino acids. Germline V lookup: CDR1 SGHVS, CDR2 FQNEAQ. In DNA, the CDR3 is TGTGCCAGCAGGGACGGTAGCGGGAGGGAGCAGTGGGAGACCCAGTACTTC. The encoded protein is CASRDGSGREQWETQYF.

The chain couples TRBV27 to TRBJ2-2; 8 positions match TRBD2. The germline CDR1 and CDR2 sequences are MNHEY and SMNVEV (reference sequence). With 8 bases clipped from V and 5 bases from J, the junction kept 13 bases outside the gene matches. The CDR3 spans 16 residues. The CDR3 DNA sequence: TGTGCCAGCGGGGCGCCCGGGAGGGCCTGGACCGGGGAGCTGTTTTTT. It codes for CASGAPGRAWTGELFF.

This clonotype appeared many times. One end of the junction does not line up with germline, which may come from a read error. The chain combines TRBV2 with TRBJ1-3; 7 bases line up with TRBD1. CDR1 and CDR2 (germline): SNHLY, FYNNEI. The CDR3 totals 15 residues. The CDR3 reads CASSTGYRRGYTIYF. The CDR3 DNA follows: TGTGCCAGCTCGACAGGGTATAGGCGTGGATACACCATATATTTT. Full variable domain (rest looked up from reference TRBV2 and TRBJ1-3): EPEVTQTPSHQVTQMGQEVILRCVPISNHLYFYWYRQILGQKVEFLVSFYNNEISEKSEIFDDQFSVERPDGSNFTLKIRSTKLEDSAMYFCASSTGYRRGYTIYFGEGSWLTVV.

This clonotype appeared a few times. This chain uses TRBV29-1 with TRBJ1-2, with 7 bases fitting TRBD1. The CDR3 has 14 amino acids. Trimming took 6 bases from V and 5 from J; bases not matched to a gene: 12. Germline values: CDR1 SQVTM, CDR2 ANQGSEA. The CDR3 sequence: CSVDPRTGPYGYTF. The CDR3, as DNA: TGCAGCGTCGACCCGAGGACAGGCCCGTATGGCTACACCTTC.

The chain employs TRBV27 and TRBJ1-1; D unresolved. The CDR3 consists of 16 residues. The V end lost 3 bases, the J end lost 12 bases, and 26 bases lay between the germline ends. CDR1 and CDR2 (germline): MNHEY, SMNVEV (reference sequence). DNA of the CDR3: TGTGCCAGCAGTTTCGCCCCGTCGTCGGCGCTGCCGGCGACTTTCTTT. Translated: CASSFAPSSALPATFF.